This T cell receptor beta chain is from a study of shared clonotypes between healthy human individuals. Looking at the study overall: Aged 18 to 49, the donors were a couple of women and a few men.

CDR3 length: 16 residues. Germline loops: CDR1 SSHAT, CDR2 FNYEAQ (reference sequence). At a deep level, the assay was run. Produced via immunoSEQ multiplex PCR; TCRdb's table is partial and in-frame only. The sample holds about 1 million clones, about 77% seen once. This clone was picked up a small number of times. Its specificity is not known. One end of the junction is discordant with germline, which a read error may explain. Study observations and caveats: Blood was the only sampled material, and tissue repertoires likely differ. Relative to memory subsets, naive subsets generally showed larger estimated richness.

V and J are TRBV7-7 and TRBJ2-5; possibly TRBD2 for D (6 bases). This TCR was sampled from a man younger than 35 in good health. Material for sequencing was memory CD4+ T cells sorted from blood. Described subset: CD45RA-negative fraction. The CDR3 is CASSLEGAGTTETQYF. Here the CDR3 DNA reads TGTGCTAGCAGCTTAGAGGGTGCGGGAACCACAGAGACCCAGTACTTC.